This T cell receptor beta chain came from a study of T cell repertoires in cytomegalovirus infection. Study information: It was the public TCR beta signatures that indicated both CMV infection and matching HLA type.

TCRdb redid the calling of the reads with MiXCR, one entry per CDR3 protein. Of 500,000 or so distinct CDR3 sequences listed, 15% to 20% are singletons. Study outcomes and limitations: Carriers of CMV and the relevant HLA type were discriminated by public TCR beta frequency. Clonotype analysis showed dominance of the ex vivo response by HLA-C-restricted CMV-specific TCR beta clonotypes.

Germline lookup yields CDR1 SGHVS and CDR2 FQNEAQ. The CDR3 has 12 amino acids. V lost 2 bases to trimming and J lost 7 bases, with 8 bases between them. This clonotype was observed a few times. Its antigen remains unknown. The chain uses TRBV7-8 and TRBJ1-1, with D unclear. The clonotype was recovered from a human donor in good health (CMV status not recorded). Some clones in this sample may be carry-over from other donors' samples. The sample comprised CD8+ T cells from PBMCs. CDR3 nucleotides: TGTGCCAGCAGCTTAAGGCCTGATGAAGCTTTCTTT. Amino acid sequence: CASSLRPDEAFF. Looking up the rest from reference TRBV7-8 and TRBJ1-1 gives the full variable domain: GAGVSQSPRYKVAKRGQDVALRCDPISGHVSLFWYQQALGQGPEFLTYFQNEAQLDKSGLPSDRFFAERPEGSVSTLKIQRTQQEDSAVYLCASSLRPDEAFFGQGTRLTVV.